A single sample gave rise to the 3 T cell receptor beta chains below, sequenced in a study of cytomegalovirus exposure and HLA in healthy donors. Primers: 60 Vbeta forward and 13 Jbeta reverse. Method: immunoSEQ multiplex PCR; TCRdb's copy keeps in-frame clones and lacks some. This sample carries about 96,000 clones, approximately 75% of them seen once, and the ten largest clones take roughly 14%. The sequenced sample was PBMCs. The receptors shown here come from a woman in her 70s in good health and CMV-seropositive.

The CDR3 protein is CASSLVVAGGNDEQYF. In nucleotides, the CDR3 is TGTGCCAGCAGCTTAGTCGTCGCGGGAGGGAACGACGAGCAGTACTTC. The chain recombines TRBV7-6 with TRBJ2-7; TRBD2 aligns across 9 bases. The germline V gene encodes CDR1 SGHVS and CDR2 FNYEAQ. Trimming at V came to 1 base and at J to 5 bases, leaving 9 bases not matched to a gene. The CDR3 contains 16 residues.

This clone appeared a single time. The chain has TRBV7-8 and TRBJ2-5, with D possibly matching TRBD2 (6 bases). This CDR3 contains 14 residues. V shed 0 bases and J shed 5 bases, with 10 bases lying between them. Germline-derived CDR1 and CDR2 are SGHVS and FQNEAQ. The CDR3: CASSLALARETQYF. CDR3 DNA sequence: TGTGCCAGCAGCTTAGCTCTAGCGCGGGAGACCCAGTACTTC.

The rearrangement uses TRBV7-9 and TRBJ1-1; D is undetermined. Per germline, CDR1 SEHNR and CDR2 FQNEAQ (reference sequence). This CDR3 region has 12 residues. Trimming pared 5 bases from V and 1 base from J, leaving 5 bases between. CDR3 loop: CASSPWNTEAFF. Here the CDR3 DNA reads TGTGCCAGCAGCCCGTGGAACACTGAAGCTTTCTTT.